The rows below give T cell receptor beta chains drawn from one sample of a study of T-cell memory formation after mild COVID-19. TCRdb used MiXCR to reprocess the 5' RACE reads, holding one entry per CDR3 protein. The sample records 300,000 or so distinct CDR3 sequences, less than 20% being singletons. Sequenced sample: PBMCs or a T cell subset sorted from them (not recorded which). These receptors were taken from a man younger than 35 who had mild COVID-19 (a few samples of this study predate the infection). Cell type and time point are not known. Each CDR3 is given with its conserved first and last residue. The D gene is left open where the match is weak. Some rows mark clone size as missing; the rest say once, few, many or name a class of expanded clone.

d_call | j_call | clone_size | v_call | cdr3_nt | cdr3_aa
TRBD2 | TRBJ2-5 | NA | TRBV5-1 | TGCGCCAGCAGCTTTAACGCGGGGGGCCGGGAGACCCAGTACTTC | CASSFNAGGRETQYF
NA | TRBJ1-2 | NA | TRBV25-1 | TGTGCCAGCATGACAGCGGCTGGCTACACCTTC | CASMTAAGYTF
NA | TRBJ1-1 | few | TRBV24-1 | TGTGCCACCACCGGACAGTCCCACACTGAAGCTTTCTTT | CATTGQSHTEAFF
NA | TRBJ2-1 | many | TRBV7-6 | TGTGCCAGCAGCACAGGGCGTTTAAATGAGCAGTTCTTC | CASSTGRLNEQFF
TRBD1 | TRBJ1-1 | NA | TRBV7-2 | TGTGCCAGCAGGACAGGGTGGATCACTGAAGCTTTCTTT | CASRTGWITEAFF
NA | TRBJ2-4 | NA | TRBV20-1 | TGCAGTGCTAGAGGAGGGTTCGGAGCCAAAAACATTCAGTACTTC | CSARGGFGAKNIQYF
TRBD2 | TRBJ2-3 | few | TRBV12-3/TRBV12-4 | TGTGCCAGCAACCCTCTAGCGGGGGAGGTAGATACGCAGTATTTT | CASNPLAGEVDTQYF
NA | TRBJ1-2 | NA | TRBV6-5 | TGTGCCAGCAGCAATGATGTCTTACTGAGGGACTATGGCTACACCTTC | CASSNDVLLRDYGYTF
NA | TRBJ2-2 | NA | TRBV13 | TGTGCCAGCAGCAAAGAAGTGAGCGCCGGGGAGCTGTTTTTT | CASSKEVSAGELFF
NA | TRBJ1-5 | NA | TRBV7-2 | TGTGCCAGCAGCTTAGAGGGCAACCATCAGCCCCAGCATTTT | CASSLEGNHQPQHF
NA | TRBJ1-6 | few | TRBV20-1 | TGCAGTGCTAGAGTCATGACCTATTCGGGCTCACCCCTCCACTTT | CSARVMTYSGSPLHF
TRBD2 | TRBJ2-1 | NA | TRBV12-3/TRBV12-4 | TGTGCCAGCAGTTTCACGCGGGGGGGCCGGAATGAGCAGTTCTTC | CASSFTRGGRNEQFF
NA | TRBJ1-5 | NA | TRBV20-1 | TGCAGTGCTACCGACAGGAATCAGCCCCAGCATTTT | CSATDRNQPQHF
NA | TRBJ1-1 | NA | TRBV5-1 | TGCGCCAGCAGCTTGGTTGGCCTCCTTCGAGGGGACACTGAAGCTTTCTTT | CASSLVGLLRGDTEAFF